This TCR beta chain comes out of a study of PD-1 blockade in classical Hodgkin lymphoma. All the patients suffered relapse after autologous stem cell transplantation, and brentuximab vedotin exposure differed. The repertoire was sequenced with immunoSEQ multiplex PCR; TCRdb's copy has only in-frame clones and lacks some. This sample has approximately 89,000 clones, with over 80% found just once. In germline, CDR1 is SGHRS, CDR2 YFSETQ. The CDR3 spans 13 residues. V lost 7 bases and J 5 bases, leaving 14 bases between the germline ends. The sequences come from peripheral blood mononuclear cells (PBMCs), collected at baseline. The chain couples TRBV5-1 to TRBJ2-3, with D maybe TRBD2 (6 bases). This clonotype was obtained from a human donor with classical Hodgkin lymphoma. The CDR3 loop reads CASCATRKDTQYF. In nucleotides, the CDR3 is TGCGCCAGCTGCGCGACTAGGAAAGATACGCAGTATTTT.